The present entry profiles one TCR beta chain with its context. Germline CDR1 reads LNHDA; CDR2 reads SQIVND (reference sequence). V gave up 3 bases and J gave up 6 bases, with 15 bases separating them. The length of the CDR3 is 15 residues. The sample originates from a study of T cells in Graves' hyperthyroidism and ophthalmopathy. Amplified TCR beta CDR3 regions derived from RNA transcripts. Initially, a first-round RT-PCR of the TCR CDR3 employed the HTBI primer set. TCRdb re-called the multiplex PCR reads with MiXCR, one entry per CDR3 protein. The repertoire consists of 400,000 to 500,000 distinct CDR3 sequences, with roughly 14% occurring once and the leading ten covering over 10%.

V gene TRBV19 combines with J gene TRBJ2-4; maybe TRBD1 (5 bases). This clonotype was obtained from a man younger than 30 with Graves' ophthalmopathy. Sequencing input: blood. The CDR3 is CASSIRLGPTNIQYF. In DNA, the CDR3 is TGTGCCAGTAGTATCCGTTTGGGGCCGACAAACATTCAGTACTTC.